This T cell receptor beta chain comes out of a study of blood T cells in healthy people across ages. CDR3 length equals 15 residues. Trimming pared 0 bases from V and 8 bases from J, leaving 16 bases between. Germline V lookup: CDR1 MNHEY, CDR2 SVGAGI. A J-beta primer mix and a sample-barcoded 5' primer were used in a second PCR of roughly 6 to 12 cycles. MiXCR, applied by TCRdb to the 5' RACE reads, yields one record per CDR3 protein. The sample contains roughly 1,500,000 distinct CDR3 sequences, roughly a third of which appear only once. The sequence derives from a woman aged 25 to 39 in good health. The rearrangement links TRBV6-5 to TRBJ1-2; no reliable D call. The sequencing sample was made of blood. In DNA form, the CDR3 reads TGTGCCAGCAGTTACTCGATTAACTCCGAAAAAGGCTACACCTTC. This codes for CASSYSINSEKGYTF.